This TCR beta chain was found in a study of blood T cell repertoires in COVID-19. Across the study: Acute and convalescent COVID-19 samples came from the United States, Italy and Spain. Sources were T cells, B-cell-depleted T cells, or PBMCs; the material itself was cDNA or gDNA.

In the authors' methods: Reference gene primer amplification yielded estimated nucleated cell counts. Sequencing used immunoSEQ multiplex PCR; TCRdb keeps in-frame clones, though not all of them. V and J calls and clone size are given by that table; D and trimming were obtained from the DNA. The data show under 300,000 clones, with over 75% seen just once and roughly 2% held by the top ten. Germline V gene data show CDR1 as SQVTM and CDR2 as ANQGSEA. V was clipped by 7 bases and J by 3 bases; unmatched bases: 7. CDR3 size: 13 residues. The sample was peripheral blood. The genes are TRBV29-1 and TRBJ2-7; 9 nucleotides align to TRBD1. This sequence was found in a man between 25 and 39 years old who had recovered from COVID-19. The CDR3: CSAVQGAGYEQYF. The CDR3 nucleotides read TGCAGCGCCGTACAGGGGGCCGGCTACGAGCAGTACTTC.